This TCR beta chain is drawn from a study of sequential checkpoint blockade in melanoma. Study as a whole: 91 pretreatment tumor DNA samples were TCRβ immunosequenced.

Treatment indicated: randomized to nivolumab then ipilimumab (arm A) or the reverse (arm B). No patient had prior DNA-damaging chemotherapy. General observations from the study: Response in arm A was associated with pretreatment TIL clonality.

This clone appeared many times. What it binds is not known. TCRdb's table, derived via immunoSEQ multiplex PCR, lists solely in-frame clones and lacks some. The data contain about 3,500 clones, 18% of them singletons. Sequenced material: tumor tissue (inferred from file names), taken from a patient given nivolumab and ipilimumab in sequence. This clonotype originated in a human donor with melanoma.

In DNA, the CDR3 is TGTGCCAGCAGCCCCCCCGGACTAGCGGGGGCCTTCTTAGGTCATGAGCAGTTCTTC. Its translation is CASSPPGLAGAFLGHEQFF. The rearrangement uses TRBV7-5 and TRBJ2-1; the D call TRBD2 from the table was never checked on the DNA. TRBV7-5 counts as a pseudogene. The CDR3 runs to 19 residues.